This section outlines one T cell receptor (beta chain) sequence together with its context. Its specificity is not known. The germline gene is not matched at one end of the junction; a read error may be the cause. This record comes from a study of T cells in localized non-small cell lung cancer. Some clones are missing from TCRdb's copy, which holds only in-frame ones; the method was immunoSEQ multiplex PCR. The sample records around 26,000 clones, under 95% being singletons. This CDR3 is 13 amino acids long. The germline gives CDR1 SSHAT, CDR2 FNYEAQ (reference sequence). The study, taken as a whole, reports: Uninvolved adjacent lung, not tumor, had the highest T cell clonality. Overall survival was longer when the density of T cells in the blood was higher. Heterogeneity stays possible, as sequencing covered only one tumor region. Adjacent lung had a median around 50 of the 100 largest tumor clones.

V gene TRBV7-7 combines with J gene TRBJ1-1, with 8 positions matching TRBD1. This sequence originates from a female donor over 55 with stage II squamous cell lung carcinoma. This sample comprised peripheral blood, obtained before any cancer treatment. The CDR3 DNA reads TGTGCTAGCAGCGCCGACAGGGGAACTGAAGCTTTCTTT. This gives the protein CASSADRGTEAFF.